This entry concerns a single T cell receptor beta chain. The antigen this receptor binds is unknown. Base quality data are lacking; no much larger clone is found one base away. This sample stems from a study of T cell changes during pregnancy in multiple sclerosis (dated by TCRdb to between 2019 and 2020). Concerning the study at large: In women with multiple sclerosis, the researchers looked at how the T cell repertoire shifted as pregnancy progressed.

The V and J ends are trimmed by 5 bases and 5 bases, leaving 24 bases between them. The CDR3, from cysteine to phenylalanine, totals 17 residues. Only CDR3 DNA is held: 51 bases, read in frame from base 1. The germline V gene gives CDR1 as MDHEN and CDR2 as SYDVKM. Receptors were amplified or captured by the immunoSEQ multiplex PCR assay. TCRdb re-hosts the immuneACCESS table, in-frame sequences only. Its copies lack some clones; in the studies checked, an unresolved V gene accounts for under half of them, and the cause for the rest is not known. The sample records approximately 47,000 clones, around nine tenths of which are singletons. Of the sample, about 2% is held by the ten largest clones.

The sequence joins TRBV28 to TRBJ2-5; TRBD2 is a possible D gene, resting on 5 matching bases. The origin of this receptor is a female donor with multiple sclerosis, enrolled in a pregnancy study. The specimen was peripheral blood, collected in the first trimester of pregnancy. Read as DNA, the sequence is TGTGCCAGCAGTGCGCCCTATCCCGTCTCCGGCGGGGAGACCCAGTACTTC. Translation gives CASSAPYPVSGGETQYF.